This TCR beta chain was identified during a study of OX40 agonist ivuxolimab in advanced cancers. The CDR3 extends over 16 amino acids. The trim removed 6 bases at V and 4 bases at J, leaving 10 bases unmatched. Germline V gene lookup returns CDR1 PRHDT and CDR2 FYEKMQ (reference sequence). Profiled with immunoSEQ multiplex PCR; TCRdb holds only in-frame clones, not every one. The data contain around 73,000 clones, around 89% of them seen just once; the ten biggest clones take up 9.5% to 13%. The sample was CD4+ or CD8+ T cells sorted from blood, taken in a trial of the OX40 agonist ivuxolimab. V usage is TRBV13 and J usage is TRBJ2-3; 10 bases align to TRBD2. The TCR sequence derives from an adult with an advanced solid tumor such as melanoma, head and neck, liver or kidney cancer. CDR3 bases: TGTGCCAGCAGGCTAGCGGGAGCCGCGAGCGCAGATACGCAGTATTTT. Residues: CASRLAGAASADTQYF. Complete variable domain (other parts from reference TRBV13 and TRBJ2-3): AAGVIQSPRHLIKEKRETATLKCYPIPRHDTVYWYQQGPGQDPQFLISFYEKMQSDKGSIPDRFSAQQFSDYHSELNMSSLELGDSALYFCASRLAGAASADTQYFGPGTRLTVL.